This passage covers 5 T cell receptor beta chains from one sample sequenced in a study of blood T cell repertoires in COVID-19. The protocol was immunoSEQ multiplex PCR, while the TCRdb copy is restricted to in-frame clones and leaves out a portion. The sample has around 80,000 clones, around 79% seen once. The sample consisted of peripheral blood. These receptors were obtained from a man in his forties or fifties with active or convalescent COVID-19.

The V gene is TRBV7-9, the J gene TRBJ1-3; tentative D call: TRBD1 (6 bases). V was shortened by 4 bases and J by 1 base, with 17 bases between the two germline ends. The CDR3 loop spans 17 amino acids. Germline CDR1 and CDR2: SEHNR and FQNEAQ (reference sequence). The CDR3 sequence is CASSSPTGKQSGNTIYF. DNA of the CDR3: TGTGCCAGCAGCTCACCGACAGGAAAACAGTCTGGAAACACCATATATTTT. Combining the CDR3 with reference TRBV7-9 and TRBJ1-3 gives the whole variable domain DTGVSQNPRHKITKRGQNVTFRCDPISEHNRLYWYRQTLGQGPEFLTYFQNEAQLEKSRLLSDRFSAERPKGSFSTLEIQRTEQGDSAMYLCASSSPTGKQSGNTIYFGEGSWLTVV.

This chain joins TRBV12-3 or TRBV12-4 and TRBJ1-5; weak D call: TRBD1 (5 bases). V lost 6 bases to trimming and J lost 4 bases, with 10 bases between them. The CDR3 has 13 residues. The CDR3, as DNA: TGTGCCAGCAGGGGGGACTGGAATCAGCCCCAGCATTTT. This sequence encodes CASRGDWNQPQHF.

The chain uses TRBV11-2 and TRBJ2-5, with a weak D call TRBD2 (5 bases). The V gene lost 3 bases and the J gene lost 2 bases, with 10 bases spanning the gap. Per the germline V gene, CDR1 is SGHAT and CDR2 is FQNNGV. The CDR3 loop spans 14 amino acids. The CDR3 reads CASSFGTGQETQYF. The CDR3 coding sequence is TGTGCCAGCAGCTTTGGTACGGGGCAAGAGACCCAGTACTTC.

The rearrangement links TRBV7-2 to TRBJ2-5; tentative D call: TRBD1 (6 bases). Germline V CDR1 and CDR2: SGHTA, FQGNSA. The CDR3 runs to 13 residues. Trimming pared 5 bases from V and 2 bases from J, leaving 9 bases between. DNA for the CDR3: TGTGCCAGCAGCGTGCAGGGGCAAGAGACCCAGTACTTC. Translated, it gives CASSVQGQETQYF.

This chain connects TRBV29-1 to TRBJ2-1, with 8 bases that match TRBD1. Germline trimming cut 6 bases from V and 9 bases from J; bases unmatched to any gene: 10. This CDR3 is 13 amino acids long. Per the germline V gene, CDR1 is SQVTM and CDR2 is ANQGSEA. The CDR3 bases are TGCAGCGTGAAGGACAGGGTCTTCGGTGAGCAGTTCTTC. Translation gives CSVKDRVFGEQFF.